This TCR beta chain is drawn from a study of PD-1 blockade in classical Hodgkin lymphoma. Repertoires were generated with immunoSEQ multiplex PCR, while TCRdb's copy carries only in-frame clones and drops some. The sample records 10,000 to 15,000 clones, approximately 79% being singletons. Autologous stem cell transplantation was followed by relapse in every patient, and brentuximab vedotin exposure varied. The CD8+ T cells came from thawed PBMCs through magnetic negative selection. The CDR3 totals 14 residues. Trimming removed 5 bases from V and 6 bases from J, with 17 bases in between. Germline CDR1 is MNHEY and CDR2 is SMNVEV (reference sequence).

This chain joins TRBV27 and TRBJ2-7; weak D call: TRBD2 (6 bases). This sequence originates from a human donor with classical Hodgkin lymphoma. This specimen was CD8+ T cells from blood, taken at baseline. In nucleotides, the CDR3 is TGTGCCAGCAGTCCGCGGGACGGACGCATCGAGCAGTACTTC. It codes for CASSPRDGRIEQYF.